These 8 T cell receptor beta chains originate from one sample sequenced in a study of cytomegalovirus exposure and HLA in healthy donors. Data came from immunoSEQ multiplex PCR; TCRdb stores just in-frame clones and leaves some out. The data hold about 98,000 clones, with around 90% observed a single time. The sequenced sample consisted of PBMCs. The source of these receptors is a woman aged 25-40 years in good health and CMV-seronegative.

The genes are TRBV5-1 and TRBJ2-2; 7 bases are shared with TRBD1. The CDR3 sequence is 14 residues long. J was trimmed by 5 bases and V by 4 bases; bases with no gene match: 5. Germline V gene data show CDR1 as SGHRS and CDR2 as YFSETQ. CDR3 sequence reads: CASSAGTVTGELFF. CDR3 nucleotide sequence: TGCGCCAGCAGCGCCGGGACAGTAACCGGGGAGCTGTTTTTT.

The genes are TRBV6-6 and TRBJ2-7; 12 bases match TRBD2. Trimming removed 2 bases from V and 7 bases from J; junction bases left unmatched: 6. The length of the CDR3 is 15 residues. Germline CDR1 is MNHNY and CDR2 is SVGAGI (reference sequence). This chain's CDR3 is CASSYPTSGGGEQYF. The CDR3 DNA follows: TGTGCCAGCAGTTACCCGACTAGCGGGGGTGGTGAGCAGTACTTC.

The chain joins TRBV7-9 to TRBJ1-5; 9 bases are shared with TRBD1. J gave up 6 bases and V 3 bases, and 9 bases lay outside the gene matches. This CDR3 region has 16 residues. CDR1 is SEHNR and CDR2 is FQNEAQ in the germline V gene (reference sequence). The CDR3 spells CASSLTTGGAGQPQHF. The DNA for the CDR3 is TGTGCCAGCAGCTTGACGACAGGGGGTGCGGGTCAGCCCCAGCATTTT. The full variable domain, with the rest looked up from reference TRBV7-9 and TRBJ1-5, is DTGVSQNPRHKITKRGQNVTFRCDPISEHNRLYWYRQTLGQGPEFLTYFQNEAQLEKSRLLSDRFSAERPKGSFSTLEIQRTEQGDSAMYLCASSLTTGGAGQPQHFGDGTRLSIL.

The CDR3 nucleotides read TGCAGTGCTAGAACCGACAATGGCTACACCTTC. Translated: CSARTDNGYTF. This chain connects TRBV20-1 to TRBJ1-2; unclear D gene. The CDR3 spans 11 residues. V was cut by 2 bases and J by 6 bases, with 7 bases left in between. CDR1 is DFQATT, CDR2 SNEGSKA, per germline (reference sequence).

CDR3 region: CASSYGDRGGTEAFF. The CDR3 nucleotides are TGTGCCAGCAGTTACGGAGACAGGGGGGGCACTGAAGCTTTCTTT. The genes are TRBV6-5 and TRBJ1-1; 9 bases are shared with TRBD1. Trimming at V came to 2 bases and at J to 4 bases, leaving 5 bases not matched to a gene. Germline CDR1 reads MNHEY; CDR2 reads SVGAGI. The CDR3 extends over 15 amino acids.

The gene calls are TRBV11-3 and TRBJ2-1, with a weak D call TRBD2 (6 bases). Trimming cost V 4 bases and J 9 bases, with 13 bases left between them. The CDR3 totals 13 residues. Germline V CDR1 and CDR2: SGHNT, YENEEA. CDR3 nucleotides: TGTGCCAGCAGCTCGGGGGACTTGAGTGAGCAGTTCTTC. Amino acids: CASSSGDLSEQFF.

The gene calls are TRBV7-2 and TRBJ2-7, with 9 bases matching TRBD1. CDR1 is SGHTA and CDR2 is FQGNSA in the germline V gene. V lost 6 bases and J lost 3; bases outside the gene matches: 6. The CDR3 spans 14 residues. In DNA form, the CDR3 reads TGTGCCAGCAGTCCGGACAGGGGCATCTACGAGCAGTACTTC. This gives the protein CASSPDRGIYEQYF.

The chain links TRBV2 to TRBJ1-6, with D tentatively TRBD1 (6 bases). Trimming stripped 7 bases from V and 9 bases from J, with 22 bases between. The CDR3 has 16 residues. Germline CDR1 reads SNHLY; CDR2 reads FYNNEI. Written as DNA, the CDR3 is TGTGCCAGCATTACCCCGACAGGTTTAATGTCTTCACCCCTCCACTTT. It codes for CASITPTGLMSSPLHF.